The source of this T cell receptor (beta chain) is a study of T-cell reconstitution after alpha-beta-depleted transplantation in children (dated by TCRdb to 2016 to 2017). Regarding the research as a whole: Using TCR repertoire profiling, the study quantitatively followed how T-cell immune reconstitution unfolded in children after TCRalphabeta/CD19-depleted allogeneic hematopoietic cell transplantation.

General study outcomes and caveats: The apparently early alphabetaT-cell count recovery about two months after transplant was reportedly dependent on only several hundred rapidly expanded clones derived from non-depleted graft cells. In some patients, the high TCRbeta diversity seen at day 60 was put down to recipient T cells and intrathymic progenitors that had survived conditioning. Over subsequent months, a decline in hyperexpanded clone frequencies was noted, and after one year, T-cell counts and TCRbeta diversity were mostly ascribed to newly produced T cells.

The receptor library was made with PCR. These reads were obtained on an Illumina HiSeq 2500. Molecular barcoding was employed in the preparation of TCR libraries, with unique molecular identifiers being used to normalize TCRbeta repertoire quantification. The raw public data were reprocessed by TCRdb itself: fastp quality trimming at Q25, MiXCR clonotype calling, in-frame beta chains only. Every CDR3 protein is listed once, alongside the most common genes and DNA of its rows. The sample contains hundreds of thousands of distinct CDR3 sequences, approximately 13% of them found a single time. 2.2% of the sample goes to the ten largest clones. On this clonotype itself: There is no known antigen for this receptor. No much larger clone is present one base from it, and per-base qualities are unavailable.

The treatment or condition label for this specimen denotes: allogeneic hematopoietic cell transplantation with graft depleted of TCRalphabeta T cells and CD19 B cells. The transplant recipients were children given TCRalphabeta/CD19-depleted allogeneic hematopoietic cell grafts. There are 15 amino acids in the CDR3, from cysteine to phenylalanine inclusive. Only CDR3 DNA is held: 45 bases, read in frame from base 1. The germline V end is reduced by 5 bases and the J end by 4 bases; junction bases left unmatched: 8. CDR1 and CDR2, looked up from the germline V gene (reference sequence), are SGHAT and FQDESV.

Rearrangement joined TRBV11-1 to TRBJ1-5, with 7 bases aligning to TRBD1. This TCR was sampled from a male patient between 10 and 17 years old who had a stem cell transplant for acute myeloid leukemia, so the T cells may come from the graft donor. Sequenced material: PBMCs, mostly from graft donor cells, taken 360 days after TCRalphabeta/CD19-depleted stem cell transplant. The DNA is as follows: TGTGCCAGCAGCCGCTCCGGGACAGAGAATCAGCCCCAGCATTTT. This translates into CASSRSGTENQPQHF. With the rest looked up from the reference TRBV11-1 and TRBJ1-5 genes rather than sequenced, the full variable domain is EAEVAQSPRYKITEKSQAVAFWCDPISGHATLYWYRQILGQGPELLVQFQDESVVDDSQLPKDRFSAERLKGVDSTLKIQPAELGDSAMYLCASSRSGTENQPQHFGDGTRLSIL.